This TCR beta chain emerged from a study of blood T cell repertoires in COVID-19. Whole-study context: Samples came from the United States, Italy and Spain, spanning acute and convalescent COVID-19.

V lost 4 bases to trimming and J lost 6 bases; unmatched junction nucleotides: 6. The CDR3 totals 15 residues. Germline CDR1 and CDR2: SGHKS and YYEKEE (reference sequence). In the original analysis: Using reference gene primer amplification, nucleated cell counts were estimated. Here immunoSEQ multiplex PCR was the method, and the copy in TCRdb shows in-frame clones only, minus some. From that table come the V and J calls and clone size; the DNA was used to work out D and trimming. In the table there are approximately 74,000 clones, roughly three quarters of which are singletons. The V and J genes are TRBV5-5 and TRBJ2-1; 11 bases map to TRBD2. The sample was peripheral blood. This receptor was taken from a human donor in a cohort sampled during active COVID-19. CDR3 bases: TGTGCCAGCAGCGTGCTAGCGGGGGGAGGCAATGAGCAGTTCTTC. Encoded protein: CASSVLAGGGNEQFF.